The rows below give T cell receptor beta chains drawn from one sample of a study of blood T cells in healthy people across ages. MiXCR, applied by TCRdb to the 5' RACE reads, yields one record per CDR3 protein. There are some 1.8 million distinct CDR3 sequences in the sample; 39% occur only once, and about 23% lies in the top ten. The sample taken for sequencing was blood. Receptor source: a human donor in good health. The conserved cysteine and the conserved F or W are not part of the CDR3 here. D genes are given only for firm matches.

d_gene: .
v_gene: TRBV5-5
CDR3aa: ASSLARLGNEQF

d_gene: TRBD2
v_gene: TRBV6-5
CDR3aa: ASSYGRGDEQY

d_gene: .
v_gene: TRBV12-3/TRBV12-4
CDR3aa: ASSPSIQVGYGYT

d_gene: .
v_gene: TRBV29-1
CDR3aa: SVRGQYNVQF

d_gene: TRBD2
v_gene: TRBV4-2
CDR3aa: ASSQMGGGSNTGELF

d_gene: .
v_gene: TRBV21-1
CDR3aa: ASSKGRGHNEQF

d_gene: TRBD1
v_gene: TRBV4-1
CDR3aa: ASSQIGGGGYGYT

d_gene: .
v_gene: TRBV4-1
CDR3aa: ASSQEVPVYGYT

d_gene: .
v_gene: TRBV29-1
CDR3aa: SVEKTGAGGEQY

d_gene: TRBD1
v_gene: TRBV12-3/TRBV12-4
CDR3aa: ASSSGQVQH

d_gene: .
v_gene: TRBV5-1
CDR3aa: ASSLALGGPTDTQY

d_gene: .
v_gene: TRBV3-1
CDR3aa: ASSQVSPGVGNIQY

d_gene: TRBD1
v_gene: TRBV6-2/TRBV6-3
CDR3aa: ASSDRGWSYEQY

d_gene: .
v_gene: TRBV11-2
CDR3aa: ASSYPFFSRIITYEQY

d_gene: .
v_gene: TRBV28
CDR3aa: ASSSRTASYEQY

d_gene: .
v_gene: TRBV5-5
CDR3aa: ASSLAHFLAVGSSPLH

d_gene: .
v_gene: TRBV6-5
CDR3aa: ASSFRGSEQY

d_gene: .
v_gene: TRBV9
CDR3aa: ASSVDPVTGSYGYT

d_gene: .
v_gene: TRBV2
CDR3aa: ASSATSAYADTQY

d_gene: .
v_gene: TRBV7-2
CDR3aa: ASSSPGGLWQGDTQY

d_gene: .
v_gene: TRBV29-1
CDR3aa: SVEVWDTSGANVLT

d_gene: TRBD2
v_gene: TRBV20-1
CDR3aa: SASAGGTNLNEQF

d_gene: .
v_gene: TRBV28
CDR3aa: ASSFWQGVKTQY

d_gene: .
v_gene: TRBV14
CDR3aa: ASSQVNFWPSVSTTNEKLF

d_gene: TRBD1
v_gene: TRBV20-1
CDR3aa: SAKAWDRGLNQPQH

d_gene: .
v_gene: TRBV29-1
CDR3aa: SVESPGNGQY

d_gene: .
v_gene: TRBV29-1
CDR3aa: SVLASREQY

d_gene: .
v_gene: TRBV20-1
CDR3aa: SARSGNRVEKYGYT

d_gene: .
v_gene: TRBV25-1
CDR3aa: ASSDQEPYRPQH

d_gene: .
v_gene: TRBV10-3
CDR3aa: AHGPGTEETQY

d_gene: .
v_gene: TRBV5-1
CDR3aa: ASSPDGLSGNTIY

d_gene: .
v_gene: TRBV20-1
CDR3aa: SARRGPTDTEAF

d_gene: .
v_gene: TRBV6-1
CDR3aa: AIKQRATEAF

d_gene: TRBD2
v_gene: TRBV7-2
CDR3aa: ASSLNSGVPQETQY

d_gene: .
v_gene: TRBV7-3
CDR3aa: ASSLGPGQMNTEAF

d_gene: TRBD1
v_gene: TRBV28
CDR3aa: ASRTERGHVPYEQY